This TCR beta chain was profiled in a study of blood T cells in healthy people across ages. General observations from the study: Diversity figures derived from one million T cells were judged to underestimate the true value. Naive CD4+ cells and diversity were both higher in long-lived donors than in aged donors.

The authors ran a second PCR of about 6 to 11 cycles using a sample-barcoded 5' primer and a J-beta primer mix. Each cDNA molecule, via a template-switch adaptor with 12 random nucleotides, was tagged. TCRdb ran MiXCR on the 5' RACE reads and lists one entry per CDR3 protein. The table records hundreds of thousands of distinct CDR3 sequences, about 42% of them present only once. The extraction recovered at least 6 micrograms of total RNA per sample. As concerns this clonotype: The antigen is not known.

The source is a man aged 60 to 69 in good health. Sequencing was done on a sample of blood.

CDR3 region: CASSSTSFLYEQFF. Here the CDR3 DNA reads TGTGCCAGCAGCTCCACATCGTTCTTGTATGAGCAGTTCTTC. The chain links TRBV7-9 to TRBJ2-1; no firm D call. Trimming left V 4 bases short and J 8 bases short, with 15 bases between. This CDR3 has 14 amino acids. Germline assignment: CDR1 SEHNR and CDR2 FQNEAQ (reference sequence).